Reported below is one T cell receptor (beta chain). The antigen is not known. These data belong to a study of T cells in Graves' hyperthyroidism and ophthalmopathy. Fresh peripheral blood, around 9.3 ml, was the source of the PBMCs. The TCR beta CDR3 regions underwent amplification using RNA transcripts as the source. The TCR CDR3 was amplified in a first-round RT-PCR using the HTBI primer set. TCRdb re-derived calls from the multiplex PCR reads in MiXCR, one entry per CDR3 protein. The data contain about 620,000 distinct CDR3 sequences, about a sixth of them singletons. Trimming cost V 6 bases and J 2 bases; bases outside gene matches: 4. The CDR3 loop spans 13 amino acids. From germline, CDR1 is SQVTM and CDR2 ANQGSEA. Study observations and caveats: Prediction of ophthalmopathy progression came a median roughly 6.6 months pre-onset. From stable hyperthyroidism, ophthalmopathy was separated by a 13 V-J model.

The sequence came from a woman in her twenties or thirties with Graves' hyperthyroidism. The chain combines TRBV29-1 with TRBJ1-5; the match to TRBD1 covers 7 bases. Material for sequencing was blood. The DNA of the CDR3 is TGCAGCGTATCAGGGGGACGCAATCAGCCCCAGCATTTT. This gives the protein CSVSGGRNQPQHF.